This T cell receptor (beta chain) is drawn from a study of blood T cell repertoires in COVID-19. Study information: Samples representing acute and convalescent COVID-19 were sourced from the United States, Italy and Spain. In each case, the material was cDNA or gDNA derived from T cells, B-cell-depleted T cells, or PBMCs.

Methods used by the authors: For nucleated cells, counts were estimated from reference gene primer amplification. Some clones are missing from TCRdb's copy, which holds only in-frame ones; the method was immunoSEQ multiplex PCR. V and J calls and clone size are as listed in that table; D and trimming were resolved from the DNA. The profile shows 110,000 to 150,000 clones, 81% of them singletons. CDR1 is SGHTA and CDR2 is FQGNSA in the germline V gene. There are 15 residues in the CDR3. Trimming cost V 5 bases and J 7 bases, with 20 bases left between them. The sequence derives from a human donor in a cohort sampled during active COVID-19. The sequencing sample was made of peripheral blood. The rearrangement uses TRBV7-2 and TRBJ1-2; D is perhaps TRBD1 (5 bases). CDR3 loop: CASSGTQGKRFGYTF. CDR3 sequence (DNA): TGTGCCAGCAGCGGTACGCAGGGCAAGAGATTTGGCTACACCTTC.